The 4 T cell receptor beta chains in this list originate from one sample, sequenced in a study of beta chain features in type 1 diabetes. Reverse transcribing all isolated RNA meant expressed TCRB transcripts were sequenced. The data were produced by immunoSEQ multiplex PCR, yet TCRdb's version contains in-frame clones alone and is incomplete. This table has 15,000 to 19,000 clones, 40% to 55% appearing once. Sequenced input: stem cell memory CD4+ T cells from blood. The receptor source for this set is a woman aged 40 to 50 in good health.

The chain joins TRBV7-2 to TRBJ2-5, with no clear D. V lost 5 bases to trimming and J lost 0 bases, with 10 bases between them. The length of the CDR3 is 14 residues. The germline V gene encodes CDR1 SGHTA and CDR2 FQGNSA. The chain's CDR3 is CASSPITYQETQYF. DNA for the CDR3: TGTGCCAGCAGCCCGATAACTTACCAAGAGACCCAGTACTTC.

V and J are TRBV7-2 and TRBJ2-5, with TRBD1 identical over 9 bases. The DNA end lines up better with TRBJ2-7; the J call may be wrong. Per germline, CDR1 SGHTA and CDR2 FQGNSA. The CDR3 has 13 amino acids. The CDR3 is CASSLGDRDEQYF. The CDR3 nucleotides are TGTGCCAGCAGCCTGGGGGACAGGGACGAGCAGTACTTC.

The rearrangement uses TRBV2 and TRBJ1-6; 7 bases match TRBD1. Trimming cost V 7 bases and J 9 bases; bases outside gene matches: 9. The CDR3 runs to 14 residues. CDR1 SNHLY and CDR2 FYNNEI come from the germline V gene. The CDR3 DNA follows: TGTGCCAGCAAGGAAGAGGGGGCGCCTTCACCCCTCCACTTT. It specifies CASKEEGAPSPLHF. Drawing the rest from reference TRBV2 and TRBJ1-6, the complete variable domain is EPEVTQTPSHQVTQMGQEVILRCVPISNHLYFYWYRQILGQKVEFLVSFYNNEISEKSEIFDDQFSVERPDGSNFTLKIRSTKLEDSAMYFCASKEEGAPSPLHFGNGTRLTVT.

In this sample, this clone turned up a few times. The CDR3 bases are TGTGCCAGCAGTGAATGGGGATGGCTAGCGCCGAACAATGAGCAGTTCTTC. It codes for CASSEWGWLAPNNEQFF. The chain couples TRBV25-1 to TRBJ2-1, with a possible D match to TRBD2 (6 bases). Trimming removed 1 base from V and 5 bases from J, with 18 bases in between. In germline, CDR1 is MGHDK, CDR2 SYGVNS. The CDR3 contains 17 residues.